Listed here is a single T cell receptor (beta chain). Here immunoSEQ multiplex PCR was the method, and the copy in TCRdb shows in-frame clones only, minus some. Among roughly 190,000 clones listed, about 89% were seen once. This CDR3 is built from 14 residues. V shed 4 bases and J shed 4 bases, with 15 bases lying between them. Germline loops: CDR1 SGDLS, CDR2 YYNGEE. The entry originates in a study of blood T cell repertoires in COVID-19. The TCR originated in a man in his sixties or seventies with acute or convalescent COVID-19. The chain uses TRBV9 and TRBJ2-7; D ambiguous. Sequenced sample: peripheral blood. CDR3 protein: CASSLVPSRYEQYF. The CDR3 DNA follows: TGTGCCAGCAGCCTCGTACCTTCTAGGTACGAGCAGTACTTC.